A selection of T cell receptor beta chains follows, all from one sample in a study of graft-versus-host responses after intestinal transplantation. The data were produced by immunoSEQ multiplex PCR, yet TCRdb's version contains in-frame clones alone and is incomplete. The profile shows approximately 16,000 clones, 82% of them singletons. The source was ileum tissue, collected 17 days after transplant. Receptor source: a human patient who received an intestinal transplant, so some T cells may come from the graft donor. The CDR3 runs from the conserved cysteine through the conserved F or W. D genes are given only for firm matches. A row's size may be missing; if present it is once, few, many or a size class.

cdr3_nt: TGTGCCAGCTCACCAGACGGGTACAATGAGCAGTTCTTC
cdr3_aa: CASSPDGYNEQFF
v_call: TRBV18
j_call: TRBJ2-1
clone_size: .
d_call: .

cdr3_nt: TGTGCCAGCAGCCCGCGACAGGGGGACGGGGAGCTGTTTTTT
cdr3_aa: CASSPRQGDGELFF
v_call: TRBV9
j_call: TRBJ2-2
clone_size: .
d_call: TRBD1

cdr3_nt: TGTGCCAGCAGTCTCATGCGCGGAGCCAGCTACGAGCAGTACTTC
cdr3_aa: CASSLMRGASYEQYF
v_call: TRBV28
j_call: TRBJ2-7
clone_size: .
d_call: .

cdr3_nt: TGTGCCAGTAGGGAGGGGGCTTGGGTCACTGAAGCTTTCTTT
cdr3_aa: CASREGAWVTEAFF
v_call: TRBV19
j_call: TRBJ1-1
clone_size: .
d_call: TRBD1

cdr3_nt: TGCGCCAGCAGCCCCCAAGAAGGCAGCCTTTTCGAGCAGTACTTC
cdr3_aa: CASSPQEGSLFEQYF
v_call: TRBV5-1
j_call: TRBJ2-7
clone_size: .
d_call: .

cdr3_nt: TGTGCCAGCAGTCCCTGGACAGGGGGGGGTGAGGCTTTCTTT
cdr3_aa: CASSPWTGGGEAFF
v_call: TRBV28
j_call: TRBJ1-1
clone_size: .
d_call: TRBD1

cdr3_nt: TGTGCCAGCTCACCTAGGGACAGGGACGAGCAGTACTTC
cdr3_aa: CASSPRDRDEQYF
v_call: TRBV18
j_call: TRBJ2-7
clone_size: .
d_call: TRBD1

cdr3_nt: TGTGCCAGCAGTGGGGGACTAGCGGGGGACGGAGATACGCAGTATTTT
cdr3_aa: CASSGGLAGDGDTQYF
v_call: TRBV28
j_call: TRBJ2-3
clone_size: .
d_call: TRBD2

cdr3_nt: TGTGCCAGCAGTTTGATGGTAGCGGGTACCTACGAGCAGTACTTC
cdr3_aa: CASSLMVAGTYEQYF
v_call: TRBV28
j_call: TRBJ2-7
clone_size: .
d_call: TRBD2

cdr3_nt: TGTGCCAGCAGTGAAGATTACGTGGATAGCAATCAGCCCCAGCATTTT
cdr3_aa: CASSEDYVDSNQPQHF
v_call: TRBV6-1
j_call: TRBJ1-5
clone_size: .
d_call: .

cdr3_nt: TGTGCCAGCAGTCACCATTCAGGCGGGAAGAACACTGAAGCTTTCTTT
cdr3_aa: CASSHHSGGKNTEAFF
v_call: TRBV28
j_call: TRBJ1-1
clone_size: .
d_call: .

cdr3_nt: TGTGCCAGCAGTCGGGGCACCGGAAACACCATATATTTT
cdr3_aa: CASSRGTGNTIYF
v_call: TRBV6-5
j_call: TRBJ1-3
clone_size: .
d_call: .

cdr3_nt: TGCGCCAGCAGCCAAGCCCTTGGGGGCTCTGGAAACACCATATATTTT
cdr3_aa: CASSQALGGSGNTIYF
v_call: TRBV4-3
j_call: TRBJ1-3
clone_size: .
d_call: .

cdr3_nt: TGTGCCTGCAAAATCTCCCGGGCCGACGCCGGGGAGCTGTTTTTT
cdr3_aa: CACKISRADAGELFF
v_call: TRBV30
j_call: TRBJ2-2
clone_size: .
d_call: .

cdr3_nt: TGTGCCAGCAGCCGACATCCCTCTGGGGCCAACGTCCTGACTTTC
cdr3_aa: CASSRHPSGANVLTF
v_call: TRBV28
j_call: TRBJ2-6
clone_size: .
d_call: .

cdr3_nt: TGTGCCAGCAGCCCCAGCGGGGGGGCAGAGACCCAGTACTTC
cdr3_aa: CASSPSGGAETQYF
v_call: TRBV5-4
j_call: TRBJ2-5
clone_size: once
d_call: TRBD2

cdr3_nt: TGTGCCAGCAGTTTTTGGGTTTCAGGGGCCGAAGCTTTCTTT
cdr3_aa: CASSFWVSGAEAFF
v_call: TRBV28
j_call: TRBJ1-1
clone_size: .
d_call: .

cdr3_nt: TGTGCCAGCAGCAAACTGAATGAGCAGTTCTTC
cdr3_aa: CASSKLNEQFF
v_call: TRBV7-6
j_call: TRBJ2-1
clone_size: .
d_call: .

cdr3_nt: TGTGCCAGCAGCCAAGAGGGGCTGGGGGGGGACAGGGGATACACTGAAGCTTTCTTT
cdr3_aa: CASSQEGLGGDRGYTEAFF
v_call: TRBV14
j_call: TRBJ1-1
clone_size: .
d_call: TRBD1

cdr3_nt: TGTGCCAGCAGTGTTCCGGGCGGGGGTCCCAATGAGCAGTTCTTC
cdr3_aa: CASSVPGGGPNEQFF
v_call: TRBV6-4
j_call: TRBJ2-1
clone_size: once
d_call: TRBD2

cdr3_nt: TGTGCCAGCAGTTTAAGACAGGGTTGGTACTACGAGCAGTACTTC
cdr3_aa: CASSLRQGWYYEQYF
v_call: TRBV28
j_call: TRBJ2-7
clone_size: .
d_call: TRBD1

cdr3_nt: TGTGCCAGCCAAGCCGTGCTTAATGAAAAACTGTTTTTT
cdr3_aa: CASQAVLNEKLFF
v_call: TRBV6-6
j_call: TRBJ1-4
clone_size: few
d_call: .

cdr3_nt: TGTGCCAGCAGCTTAACGGGCTACGAGCAGTACTTC
cdr3_aa: CASSLTGYEQYF
v_call: TRBV7-2
j_call: TRBJ2-7
clone_size: .
d_call: .

cdr3_nt: TGTGCCAGCGGGGCAGGGGGCTGGAACACTGAAGCTTTCTTT
cdr3_aa: CASGAGGWNTEAFF
v_call: TRBV6-5
j_call: TRBJ1-1
clone_size: few
d_call: TRBD1

cdr3_nt: TGCGCCAGCAGCCAAGATTCCGACGACGAGCAGTACTTC
cdr3_aa: CASSQDSDDEQYF
v_call: TRBV4-3
j_call: TRBJ2-7
clone_size: medium-sized
d_call: .

cdr3_nt: TGTGCCAGCAGCTCCGGGACTAGTCAGGTCTACGAGCAGTACTTC
cdr3_aa: CASSSGTSQVYEQYF
v_call: TRBV2
j_call: TRBJ2-7
clone_size: .
d_call: TRBD2